This T cell receptor beta chain was captured by sequencing in a study of OX40 agonist ivuxolimab in advanced cancers. CDR3 length: 18 amino acids. Trimming took 0 bases from V and 0 from J; bases not matched to a gene: 10. Germline CDR1 reads SGHRS; CDR2 reads YFSETQ. This table comes from immunoSEQ multiplex PCR, and its TCRdb copy is limited to in-frame clones, with some not included. This sample has 33,000 or so clones, with about four fifths found just once. The sequencing here drew on CD4+ or CD8+ T cells sorted from blood, taken in a trial of the OX40 agonist ivuxolimab. This TCR derives from an adult with an advanced solid tumor such as melanoma, head and neck, liver or kidney cancer. V usage is TRBV5-1 and J usage is TRBJ1-2; 8 nucleotides agree with TRBD1. The CDR3 DNA reads as TGCGCCAGCAGCTTGGACGGTCGCCGGGACAGGACTAACTATGGCTACACCTTC. Amino acids: CASSLDGRRDRTNYGYTF.